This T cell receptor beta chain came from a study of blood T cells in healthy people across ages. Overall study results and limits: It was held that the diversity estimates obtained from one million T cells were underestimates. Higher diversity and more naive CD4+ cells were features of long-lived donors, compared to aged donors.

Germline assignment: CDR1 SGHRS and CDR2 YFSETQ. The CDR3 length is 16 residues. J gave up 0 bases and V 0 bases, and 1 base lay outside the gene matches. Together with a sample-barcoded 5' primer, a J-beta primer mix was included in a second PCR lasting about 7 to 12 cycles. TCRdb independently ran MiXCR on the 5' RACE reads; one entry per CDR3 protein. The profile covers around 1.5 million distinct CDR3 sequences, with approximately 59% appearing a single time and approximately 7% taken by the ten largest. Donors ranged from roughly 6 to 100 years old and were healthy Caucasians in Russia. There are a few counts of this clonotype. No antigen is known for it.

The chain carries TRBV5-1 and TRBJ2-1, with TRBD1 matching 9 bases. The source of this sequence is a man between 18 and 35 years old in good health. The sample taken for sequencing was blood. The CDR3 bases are TGCGCCAGCAGCTTGGAGGGACAGGGCTCCTACAATGAGCAGTTCTTC. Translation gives CASSLEGQGSYNEQFF.